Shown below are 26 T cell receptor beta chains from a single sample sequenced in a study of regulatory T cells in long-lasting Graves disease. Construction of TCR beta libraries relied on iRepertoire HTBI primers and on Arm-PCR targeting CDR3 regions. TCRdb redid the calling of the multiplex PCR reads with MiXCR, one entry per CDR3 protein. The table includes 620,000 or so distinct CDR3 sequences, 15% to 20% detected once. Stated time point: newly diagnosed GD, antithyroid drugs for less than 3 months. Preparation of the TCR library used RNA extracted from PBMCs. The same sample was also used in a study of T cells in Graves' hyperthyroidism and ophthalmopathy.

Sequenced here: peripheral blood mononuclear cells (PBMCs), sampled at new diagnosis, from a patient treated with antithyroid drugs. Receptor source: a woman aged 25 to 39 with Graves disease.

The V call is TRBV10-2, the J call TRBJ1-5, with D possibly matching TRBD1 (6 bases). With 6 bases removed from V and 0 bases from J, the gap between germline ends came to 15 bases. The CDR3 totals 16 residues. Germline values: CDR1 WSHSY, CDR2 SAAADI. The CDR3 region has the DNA TGCGCCAGCAGCACAAGGACAGTTTATAGCAATCAGCCCCAGCATTTT. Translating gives CASSTRTVYSNQPQHF.

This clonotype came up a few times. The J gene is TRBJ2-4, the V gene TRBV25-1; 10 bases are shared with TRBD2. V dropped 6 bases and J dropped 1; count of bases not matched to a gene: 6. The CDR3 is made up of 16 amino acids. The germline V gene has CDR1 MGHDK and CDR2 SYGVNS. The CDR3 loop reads CASSPGTSVAKNIQYF. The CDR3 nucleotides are TGTGCCAGCAGCCCCGGGACTAGCGTGGCCAAAAACATTCAGTACTTC.

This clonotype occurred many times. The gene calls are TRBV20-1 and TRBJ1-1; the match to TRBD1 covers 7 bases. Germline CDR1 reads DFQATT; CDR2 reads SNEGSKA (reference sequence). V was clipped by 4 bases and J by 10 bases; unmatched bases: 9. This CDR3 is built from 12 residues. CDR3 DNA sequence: TGCAGTGCTACGCCTGACAGGGTTGTAGCTTTCTTT. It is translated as CSATPDRVVAFF.

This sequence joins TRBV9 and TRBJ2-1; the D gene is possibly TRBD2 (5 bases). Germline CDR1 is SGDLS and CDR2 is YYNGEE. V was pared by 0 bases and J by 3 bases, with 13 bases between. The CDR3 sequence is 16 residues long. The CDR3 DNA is TGTGCCAGCAGCGTAGTACCGGGGAGCTACTACAATGAGCAGTTCTTC. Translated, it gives CASSVVPGSYYNEQFF.

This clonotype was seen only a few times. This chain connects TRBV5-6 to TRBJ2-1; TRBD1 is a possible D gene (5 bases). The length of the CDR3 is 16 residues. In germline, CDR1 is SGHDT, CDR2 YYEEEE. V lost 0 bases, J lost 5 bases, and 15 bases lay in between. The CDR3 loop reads CASSLGSRVRHNEQFF. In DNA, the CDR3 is TGTGCCAGCAGCTTGGGATCCAGGGTGAGGCACAATGAGCAGTTCTTC.

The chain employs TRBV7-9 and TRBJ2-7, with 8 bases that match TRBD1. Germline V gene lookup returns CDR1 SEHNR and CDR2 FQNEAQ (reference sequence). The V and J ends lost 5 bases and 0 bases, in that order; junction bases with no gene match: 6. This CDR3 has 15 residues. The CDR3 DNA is TGTGCCAGCAGCAAAATGGGACAGGCCTCCTACGAGCAGTACTTC. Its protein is CASSKMGQASYEQYF.

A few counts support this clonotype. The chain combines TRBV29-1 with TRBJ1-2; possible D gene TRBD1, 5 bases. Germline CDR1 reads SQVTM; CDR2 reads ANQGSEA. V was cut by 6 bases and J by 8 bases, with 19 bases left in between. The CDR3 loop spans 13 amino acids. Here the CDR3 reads CSVFARGEGGYTF. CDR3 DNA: TGCAGCGTCTTCGCCCGGGGCGAGGGGGGCTACACCTTC.

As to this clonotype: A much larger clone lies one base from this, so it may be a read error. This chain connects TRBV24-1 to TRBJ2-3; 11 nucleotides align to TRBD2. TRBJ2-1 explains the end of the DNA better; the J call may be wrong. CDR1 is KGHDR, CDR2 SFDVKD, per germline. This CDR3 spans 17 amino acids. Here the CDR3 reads CATSDSLAGGPLDEQFF. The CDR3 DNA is TGTGCCACCAGTGATTCGTTAGCGGGAGGGCCGTTGGATGAGCAGTTCTTC.

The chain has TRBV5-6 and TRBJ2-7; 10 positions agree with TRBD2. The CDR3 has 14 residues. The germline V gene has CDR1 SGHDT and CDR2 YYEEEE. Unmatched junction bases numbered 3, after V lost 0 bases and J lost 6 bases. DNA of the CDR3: TGTGCCAGCAGCTTGGTAGCGGGAGGTCCCGAGCAGTACTTC. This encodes CASSLVAGGPEQYF. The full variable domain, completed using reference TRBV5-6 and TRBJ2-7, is DAGVTQSPTHLIKTRGQQVTLRCSPKSGHDTVSWYQQALGQGPQFIFQYYEEEERQRGNFPDRFSGHQFPNYSSELNVNALLLGDSALYLCASSLVAGGPEQYFGPGTRLTVT.

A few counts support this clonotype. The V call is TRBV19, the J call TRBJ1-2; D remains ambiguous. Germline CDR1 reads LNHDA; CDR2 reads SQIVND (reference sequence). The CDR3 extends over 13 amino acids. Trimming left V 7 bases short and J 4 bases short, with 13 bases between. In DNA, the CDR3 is TGTGCCAGTACTCCCCTGGGTCTCTATGGCTACACCTTC. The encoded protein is CASTPLGLYGYTF.

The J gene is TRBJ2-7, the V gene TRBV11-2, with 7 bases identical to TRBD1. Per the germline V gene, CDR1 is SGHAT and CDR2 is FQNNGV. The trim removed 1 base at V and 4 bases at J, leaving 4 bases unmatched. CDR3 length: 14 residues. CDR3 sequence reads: CASSLGQQGYEQYF. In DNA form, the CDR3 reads TGTGCCAGCAGCTTAGGGCAACAGGGGTACGAGCAGTACTTC.

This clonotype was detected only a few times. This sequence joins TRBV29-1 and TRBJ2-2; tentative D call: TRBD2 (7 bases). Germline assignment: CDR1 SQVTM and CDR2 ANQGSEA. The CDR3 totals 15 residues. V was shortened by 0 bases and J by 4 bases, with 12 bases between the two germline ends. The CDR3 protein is CSVEEGGPSTGELFF. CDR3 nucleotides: TGCAGCGTTGAAGAGGGGGGGCCGAGCACCGGGGAGCTGTTTTTT.

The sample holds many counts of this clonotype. The CDR3 DNA reads TGTGCCACCGCAGTTGGCGGGGGGAGCTCCTACGAGCAGTACTTC. This sequence encodes CATAVGGGSSYEQYF. The J gene is TRBJ2-7, the V gene TRBV7-2; 8 bases align to TRBD2. CDR3 length equals 15 residues. Looked up from germline, CDR1 is SGHTA and CDR2 is FQGNSA. Unmatched junction bases numbered 11, after V lost 10 bases and J lost 0 bases.

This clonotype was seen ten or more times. CDR3 nucleotides: TGTGCCAGCAGTCTGGACCCTAGCGGGAGGGCCGCCGAGCAGTACTTC. It encodes CASSLDPSGRAAEQYF. The gene calls are TRBV6-1 and TRBJ2-7; TRBD2 aligns across 12 bases. The germline V gene encodes CDR1 MNHNS and CDR2 SASEGT. The CDR3 has 16 amino acids. J was trimmed by 6 bases and V by 5 bases; bases with no gene match: 11.

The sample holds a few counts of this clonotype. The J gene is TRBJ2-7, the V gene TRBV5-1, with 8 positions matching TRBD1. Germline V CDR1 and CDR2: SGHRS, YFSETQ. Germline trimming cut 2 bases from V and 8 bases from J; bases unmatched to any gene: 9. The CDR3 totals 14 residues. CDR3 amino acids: CASSFDRGKEKQYF. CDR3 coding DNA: TGCGCCAGCAGCTTCGACAGGGGAAAAGAGAAGCAGTACTTC. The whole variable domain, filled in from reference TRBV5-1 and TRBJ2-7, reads KAGVTQTPRYLIKTRGQQVTLSCSPISGHRSVSWYQQTPGQGLQFLFEYFSETQRNKGNFPGRFSGRQFSNSRSEMNVSTLELGDSALYLCASSFDRGKEKQYFGPGTRLTVT.

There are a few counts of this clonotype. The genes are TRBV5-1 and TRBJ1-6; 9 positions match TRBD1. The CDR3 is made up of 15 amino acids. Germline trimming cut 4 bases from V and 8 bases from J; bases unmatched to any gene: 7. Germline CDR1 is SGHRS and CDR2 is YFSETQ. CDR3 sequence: CASSTTGGIDSPLHF. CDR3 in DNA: TGCGCCAGCAGCACGACAGGGGGTATTGATTCACCCCTCCACTTT.

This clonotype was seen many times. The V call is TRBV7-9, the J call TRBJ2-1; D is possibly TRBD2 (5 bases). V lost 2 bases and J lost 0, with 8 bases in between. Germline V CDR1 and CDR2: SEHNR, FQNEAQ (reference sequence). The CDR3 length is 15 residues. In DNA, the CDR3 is TGTGCCAGCAGCTTAACGGGAAGCTCCTACAATGAGCAGTTCTTC. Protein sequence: CASSLTGSSYNEQFF.

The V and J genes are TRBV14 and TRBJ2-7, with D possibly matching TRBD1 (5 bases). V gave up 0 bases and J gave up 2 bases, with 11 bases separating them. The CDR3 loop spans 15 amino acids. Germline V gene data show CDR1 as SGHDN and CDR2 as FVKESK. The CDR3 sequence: CASSQDWGSPYEQYF. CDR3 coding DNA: TGTGCCAGCAGCCAAGATTGGGGCAGCCCCTACGAGCAGTACTTC.

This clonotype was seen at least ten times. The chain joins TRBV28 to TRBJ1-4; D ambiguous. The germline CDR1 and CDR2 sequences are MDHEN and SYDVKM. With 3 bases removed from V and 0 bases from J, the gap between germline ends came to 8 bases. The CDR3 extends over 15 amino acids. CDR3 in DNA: TGTGCCAGCAGTTTGGTCGGACCAACTAATGAAAAACTGTTTTTT. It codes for CASSLVGPTNEKLFF.

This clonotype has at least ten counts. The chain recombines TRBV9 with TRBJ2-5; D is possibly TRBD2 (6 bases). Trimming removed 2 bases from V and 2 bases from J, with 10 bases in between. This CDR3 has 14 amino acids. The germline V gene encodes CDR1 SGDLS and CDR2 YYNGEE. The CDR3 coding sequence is TGTGCCAGCAGCGTCGGGAGTAATCAAGAGACCCAGTACTTC. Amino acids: CASSVGSNQETQYF.

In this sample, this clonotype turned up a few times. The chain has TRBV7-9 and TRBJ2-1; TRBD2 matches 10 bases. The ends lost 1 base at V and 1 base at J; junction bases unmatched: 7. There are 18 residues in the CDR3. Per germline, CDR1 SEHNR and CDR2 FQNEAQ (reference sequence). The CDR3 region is CASSLESGRASSYNEQFF. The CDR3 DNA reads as TGTGCCAGCAGCTTAGAAAGCGGGAGGGCCTCTTCCTACAATGAGCAGTTCTTC.

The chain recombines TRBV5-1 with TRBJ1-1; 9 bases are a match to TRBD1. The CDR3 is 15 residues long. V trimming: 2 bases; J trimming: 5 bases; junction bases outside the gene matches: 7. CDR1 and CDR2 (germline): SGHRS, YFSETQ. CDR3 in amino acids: CASSLQTGGLTEAFF. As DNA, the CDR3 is TGCGCCAGCAGCTTACAGACAGGGGGTTTAACTGAAGCTTTCTTT. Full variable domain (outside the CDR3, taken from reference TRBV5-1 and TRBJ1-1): KAGVTQTPRYLIKTRGQQVTLSCSPISGHRSVSWYQQTPGQGLQFLFEYFSETQRNKGNFPGRFSGRQFSNSRSEMNVSTLELGDSALYLCASSLQTGGLTEAFFGQGTRLTVV.

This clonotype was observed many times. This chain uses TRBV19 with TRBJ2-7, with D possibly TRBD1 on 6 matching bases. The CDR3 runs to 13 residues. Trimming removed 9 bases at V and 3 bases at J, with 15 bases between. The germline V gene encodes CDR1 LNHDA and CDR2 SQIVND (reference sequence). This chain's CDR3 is CASAIDRSYEQYF. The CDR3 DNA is TGTGCCAGCGCGATCGACAGGAGCTACGAGCAGTACTTC.

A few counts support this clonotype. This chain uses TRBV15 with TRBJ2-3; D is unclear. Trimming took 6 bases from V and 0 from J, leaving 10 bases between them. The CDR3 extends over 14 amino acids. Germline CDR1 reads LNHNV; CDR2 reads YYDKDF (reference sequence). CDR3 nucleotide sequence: TGTGCCACCAGTAGACTTGCAAGCACAGATACGCAGTATTTT. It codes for CATSRLASTDTQYF.

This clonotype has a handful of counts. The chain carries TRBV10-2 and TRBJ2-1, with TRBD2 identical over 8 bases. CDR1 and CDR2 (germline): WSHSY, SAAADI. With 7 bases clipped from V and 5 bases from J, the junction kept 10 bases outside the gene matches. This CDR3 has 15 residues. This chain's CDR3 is CASKQPVAGNNEQFF. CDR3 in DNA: TGCGCCAGCAAACAGCCTGTAGCGGGAAACAATGAGCAGTTCTTC.

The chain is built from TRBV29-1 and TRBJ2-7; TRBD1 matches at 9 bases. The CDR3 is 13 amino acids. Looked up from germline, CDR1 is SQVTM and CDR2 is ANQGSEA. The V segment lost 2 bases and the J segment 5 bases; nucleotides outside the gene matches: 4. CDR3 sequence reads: CSVEKGQGDEQYF. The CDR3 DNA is TGCAGCGTTGAAAAGGGACAGGGTGACGAGCAGTACTTC.